The T cell receptor beta chain described here comes from a study of PD-L1 blockade in urothelial cancer. Time point given: pretreatment peripheral blood. In its sample, this clone was seen a few times. Germline trimming cut 0 bases from V and 3 bases from J; bases unmatched to any gene: 2. From germline, CDR1 is SGHTA and CDR2 FQGNSA. CDR3 length equals 15 residues. Data came from immunoSEQ multiplex PCR; TCRdb stores just in-frame clones and leaves some out. Of about 57,000 clones listed, roughly 81% are singletons. The rearrangement uses TRBV7-2 and TRBJ2-1, with 7 bases fitting TRBD2. The clonotype was recovered from a man between 65 and 79 years old with urothelial cancer. The sequencing used PBMCs, collected around atezolizumab (anti-PD-L1) treatment. As DNA, the CDR3 is TGTGCCAGCAGCTTAGCGGGAGGGTTCTACAATGAGCAGTTCTTC. It encodes CASSLAGGFYNEQFF.